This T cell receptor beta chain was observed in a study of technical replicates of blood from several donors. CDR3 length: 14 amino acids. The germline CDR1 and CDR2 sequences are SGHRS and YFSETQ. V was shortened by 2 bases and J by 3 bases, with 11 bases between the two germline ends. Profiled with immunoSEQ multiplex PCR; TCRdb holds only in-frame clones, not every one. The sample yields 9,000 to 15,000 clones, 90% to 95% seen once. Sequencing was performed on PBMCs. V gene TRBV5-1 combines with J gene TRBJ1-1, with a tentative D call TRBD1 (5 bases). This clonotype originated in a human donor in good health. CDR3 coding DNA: TGCGCCAGCAGCTTTAAAGGGGCGGACACTGAAGCTTTCTTT. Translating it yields CASSFKGADTEAFF.